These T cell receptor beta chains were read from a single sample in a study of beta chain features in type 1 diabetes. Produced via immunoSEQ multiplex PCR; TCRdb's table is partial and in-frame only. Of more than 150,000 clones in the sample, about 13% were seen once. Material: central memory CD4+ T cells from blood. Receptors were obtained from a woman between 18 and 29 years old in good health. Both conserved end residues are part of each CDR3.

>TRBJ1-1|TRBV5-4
CASSQDRMNTEAFF
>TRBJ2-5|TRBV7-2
CASSLERAGTQETQYF
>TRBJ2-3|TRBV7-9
CASSFIAATDTQYF
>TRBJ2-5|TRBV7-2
CASIRQGGQETQYF
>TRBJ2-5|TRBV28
CASSLRQGVETQYF
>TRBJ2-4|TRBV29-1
CSVTGPGSSLVNIQYF
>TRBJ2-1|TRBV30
CAWTGLASGYNEQFF
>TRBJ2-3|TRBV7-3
CASSPLAGGGTDTQYF
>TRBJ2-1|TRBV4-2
CASSQVDGKGSYNEQFF
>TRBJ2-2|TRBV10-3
CAISDNSGNTGELFF
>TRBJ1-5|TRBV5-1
CASSPGTGPIQPQHF
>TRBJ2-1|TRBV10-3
CAIRPGQGAGSRLYNEQFF
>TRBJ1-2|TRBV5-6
CASTPDGRYGGTF
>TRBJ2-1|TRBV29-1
CSGASGMSYNEQFF
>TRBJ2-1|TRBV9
CASSFRLAYNEQFF
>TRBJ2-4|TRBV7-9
CASSRTGQSPIQYF
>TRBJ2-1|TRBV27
CASSFSYNEQFF
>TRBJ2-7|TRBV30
CAWSVREGIYEQYF
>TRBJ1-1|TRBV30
CAWGRWRSKNTEAFF
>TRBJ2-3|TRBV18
CASSRDITDTQYF
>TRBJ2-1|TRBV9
CASSVGMTSVDNEQFF
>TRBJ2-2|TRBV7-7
CASRGDRGRELFF
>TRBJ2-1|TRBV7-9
CASSSTGTSGSNEQFF
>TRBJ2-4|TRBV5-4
CASSLLAGGAKNIQYF
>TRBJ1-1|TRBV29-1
CSVVSGLNTEAFF
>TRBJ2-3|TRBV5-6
CASSFTGSVLQDTQYF
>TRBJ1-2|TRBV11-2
CASSLEGNGYTF
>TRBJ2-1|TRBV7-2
CASSLLNEQFF
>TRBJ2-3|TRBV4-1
CASSQVDMGFLEDTQYF
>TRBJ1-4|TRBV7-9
CASSSGQGRNEKLFF
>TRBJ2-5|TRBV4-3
CASSQELGGWETQYF
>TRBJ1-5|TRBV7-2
CASSLSSNQPQHF
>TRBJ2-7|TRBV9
CASSAHEASGTSSYEQYF
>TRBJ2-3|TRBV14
CASTLGSPPFSTQYF
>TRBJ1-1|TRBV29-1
CSVGHMNTEAFF
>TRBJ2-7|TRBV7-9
CASSLVSYEQYF
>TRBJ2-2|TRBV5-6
CASSRLLTGELFF